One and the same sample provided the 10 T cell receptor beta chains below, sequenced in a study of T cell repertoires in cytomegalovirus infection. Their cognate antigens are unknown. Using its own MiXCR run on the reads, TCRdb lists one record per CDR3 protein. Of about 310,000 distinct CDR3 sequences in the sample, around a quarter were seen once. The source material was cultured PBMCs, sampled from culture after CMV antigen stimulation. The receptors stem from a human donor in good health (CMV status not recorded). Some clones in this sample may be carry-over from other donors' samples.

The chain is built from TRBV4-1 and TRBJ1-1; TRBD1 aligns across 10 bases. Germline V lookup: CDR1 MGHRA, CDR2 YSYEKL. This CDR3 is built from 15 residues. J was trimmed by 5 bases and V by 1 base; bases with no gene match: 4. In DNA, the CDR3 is TGCGCCAGCAGCCAAGGTGACAGGGGGCCAACTGAAGCTTTCTTT. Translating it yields CASSQGDRGPTEAFF.

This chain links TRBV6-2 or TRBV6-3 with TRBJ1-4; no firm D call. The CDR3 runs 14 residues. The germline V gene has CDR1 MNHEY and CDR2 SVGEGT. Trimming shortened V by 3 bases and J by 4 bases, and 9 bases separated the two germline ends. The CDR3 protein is CASSYEGYNEKLFF. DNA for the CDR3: TGTGCCAGCAGTTATGAGGGATATAATGAAAAACTGTTTTTT.

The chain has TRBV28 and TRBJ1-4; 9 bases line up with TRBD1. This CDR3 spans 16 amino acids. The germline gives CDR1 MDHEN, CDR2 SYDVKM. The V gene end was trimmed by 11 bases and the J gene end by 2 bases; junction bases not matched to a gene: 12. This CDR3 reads CAGGTGLKGTNEKLFF. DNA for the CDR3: TGTGCCGGGGGGACAGGGTTGAAGGGGACTAATGAAAAACTGTTTTTT.

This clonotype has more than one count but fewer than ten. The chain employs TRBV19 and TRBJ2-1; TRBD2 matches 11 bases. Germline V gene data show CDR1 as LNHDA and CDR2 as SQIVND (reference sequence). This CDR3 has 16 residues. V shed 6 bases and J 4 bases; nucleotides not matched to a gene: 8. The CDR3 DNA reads TGTGCCAGTAGAGATCGCGGGACTAGCGGTTACAATGAGCAGTTCTTC. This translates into CASRDRGTSGYNEQFF.

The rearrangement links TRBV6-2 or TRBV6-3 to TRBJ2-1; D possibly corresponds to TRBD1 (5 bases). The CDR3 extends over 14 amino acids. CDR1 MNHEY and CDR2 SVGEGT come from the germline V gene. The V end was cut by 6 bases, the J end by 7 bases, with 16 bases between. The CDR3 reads CASSPGRGPNEQFF. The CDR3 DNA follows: TGTGCCAGCAGCCCCGGAAGGGGCCCTAATGAGCAGTTCTTC.

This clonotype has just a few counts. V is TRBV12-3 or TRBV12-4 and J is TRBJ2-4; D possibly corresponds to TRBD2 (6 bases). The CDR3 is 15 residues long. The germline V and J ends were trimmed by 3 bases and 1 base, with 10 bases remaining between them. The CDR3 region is CASSFTRGAKNIQYF. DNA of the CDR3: TGTGCCAGCAGTTTCACCCGGGGGGCCAAAAACATTCAGTACTTC.

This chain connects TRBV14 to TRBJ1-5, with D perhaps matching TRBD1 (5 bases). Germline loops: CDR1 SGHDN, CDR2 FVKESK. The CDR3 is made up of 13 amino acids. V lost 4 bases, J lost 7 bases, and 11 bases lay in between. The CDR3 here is CASSLNRFQPQHF. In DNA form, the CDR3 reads TGTGCCAGCAGCCTAAACAGGTTCCAGCCCCAGCATTTT.

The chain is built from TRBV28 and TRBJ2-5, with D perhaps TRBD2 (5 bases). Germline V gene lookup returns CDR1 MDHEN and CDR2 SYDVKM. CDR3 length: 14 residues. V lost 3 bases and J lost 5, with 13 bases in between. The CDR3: CASSLAPGWETQYF. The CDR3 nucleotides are TGTGCCAGCAGTTTGGCGCCGGGGTGGGAGACCCAGTACTTC.

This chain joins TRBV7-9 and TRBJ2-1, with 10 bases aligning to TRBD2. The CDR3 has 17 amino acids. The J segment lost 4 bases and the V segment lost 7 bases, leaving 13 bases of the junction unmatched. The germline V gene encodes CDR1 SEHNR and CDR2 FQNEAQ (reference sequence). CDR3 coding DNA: TGTGCCAGCACCACTAGGCCTAGCGGGAGTGGGTACAATGAGCAGTTCTTC. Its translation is CASTTRPSGSGYNEQFF.

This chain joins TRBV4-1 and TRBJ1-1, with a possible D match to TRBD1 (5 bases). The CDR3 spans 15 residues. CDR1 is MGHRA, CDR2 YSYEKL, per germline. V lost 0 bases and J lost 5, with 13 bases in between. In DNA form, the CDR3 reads TGCGCCAGCAGCCAAGATCTGGGGGTAGATACTGAAGCTTTCTTT. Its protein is CASSQDLGVDTEAFF.